One and the same sample provided the 21 T cell receptor beta chains below, sequenced in a study of Tregs in tolerant kidney transplant recipients. Using immunoSEQ multiplex PCR, the repertoire was profiled, and TCRdb retains in-frame clones only, with some absent. The table shows about 46,000 clones, with under 95% occurring only once. Sequenced sample: Tregs from blood. The source is a human donor in good health.

Points on this clone: A read error may produce the germline difference seen at one junction end. V and J are TRBV7-2 and TRBJ2-7; D is perhaps TRBD2 (7 bases). This CDR3 region has 12 residues. Germline lookup yields CDR1 SGHTA and CDR2 FQGNSA. CDR3 loop: CASSLVGQGRAF. CDR3 in DNA: TGTGCCAGCAGCTTAGTGGGGCAGGGGAGGGCCTTC.

This rearrangement joins TRBV29-1 to TRBJ2-2; D remains unclear. The CDR3 is made up of 14 amino acids. Germline assignment: CDR1 SQVTM and CDR2 ANQGSEA. V was trimmed by 4 bases and J by 3 bases, leaving 12 bases between them. The CDR3 coding sequence is TGCAGCGTTGGTGGCAGTCTTTACACCGGGGAGCTGTTTTTT. This gives the protein CSVGGSLYTGELFF.

The chain links TRBV7-2 to TRBJ2-5, with D possibly called TRBD1 or TRBD2 (6 bases each). The CDR3 spans 12 residues. Germline CDR1 and CDR2: SGHTA and FQGNSA. V was clipped by 7 bases and J by 4 bases, with 10 bases between them. Written as DNA, the CDR3 is TGTGCCAGCAAAGGGGGAGGAGAGACCCAGTACTTC. As protein: CASKGGGETQYF.

The genes are TRBV7-9 and TRBJ2-5; D gene uncertain. Germline V gene lookup returns CDR1 SEHNR and CDR2 FQNEAQ (reference sequence). V was cut by 1 base and J by 2 bases, with 8 bases left in between. This CDR3 is built from 14 residues. CDR3 region: CASSLVTGQETQYF. Here the CDR3 DNA reads TGTGCCAGCAGCTTAGTCACTGGGCAAGAGACCCAGTACTTC.

This clone was recorded once. This sequence joins TRBV5-1 and TRBJ1-3, with 9 bases fitting TRBD1. Germline V CDR1 and CDR2: SGHRS, YFSETQ. The CDR3 length is 17 residues. V gave up 4 bases and J gave up 0 bases; unmatched junction bases: 8. The DNA for the CDR3 is TGCGCCAGCAGCCGGACACAGGGGGCAAACTCTGGAAACACCATATATTTT. Its translation: CASSRTQGANSGNTIYF.

V is TRBV25-1 and J is TRBJ1-4; tentative D call: TRBD1 (5 bases). Trimming shortened V by 1 base and J by 7 bases, and 7 bases separated the two germline ends. The germline V gene encodes CDR1 MGHDK and CDR2 SYGVNS. The CDR3 length is 13 residues. The CDR3 region has the DNA TGTGCCAGCAGTGAATGGCAGGGTGAAAAACTGTTTTTT. Encoded protein: CASSEWQGEKLFF.

V gene TRBV11-3 combines with J gene TRBJ2-1; 9 nucleotides align to TRBD1. The CDR3 covers 13 residues. CDR1 is SGHNT, CDR2 YENEEA, per germline. Trimming took 8 bases from V and 3 from J; bases not matched to a gene: 2. The CDR3 spells CASGQGIYNEQFF. The CDR3 nucleotides read TGTGCCAGCGGACAGGGGATCTACAATGAGCAGTTCTTC.

The chain uses TRBV4-2 and TRBJ2-3; TRBD2 aligns across 7 bases. This CDR3 is 14 amino acids long. V lost 10 bases, J lost 4 bases, and 11 bases stayed unmatched. Germline V gene data show CDR1 as LGHNA and CDR2 as YNFKEQ. The CDR3 sequence: CATAGGGPADTQYF. Here the CDR3 DNA reads TGTGCCACCGCCGGGGGAGGGCCGGCAGATACGCAGTATTTT.

The rearrangement links TRBV5-4 to TRBJ2-5; tentatively, D is TRBD2 (5 bases). The V gene lost 4 bases and the J gene lost 5 bases, with 12 bases spanning the gap. CDR3 length equals 13 residues. The germline CDR1 and CDR2 sequences are SGHNT and YYREEE (reference sequence). CDR3 loop: CASSMRGWETQYF. The CDR3 DNA reads TGTGCCAGCAGCATGAGAGGGTGGGAGACCCAGTACTTC.

This clone has just a few counts. The CDR3 here is CASSLRFGIANTEAFF. The CDR3 DNA is TGTGCCAGCAGCTTGCGGTTTGGAATAGCGAACACTGAAGCTTTCTTT. V and J are TRBV11-2 and TRBJ1-1, with unresolved D. Germline values: CDR1 SGHAT, CDR2 FQNNGV. CDR3 length equals 16 residues. The V and J ends lost 3 bases and 1 base respectively, with 15 bases between them.

The V and J genes are TRBV7-8 and TRBJ1-2, with D possibly TRBD1 on 6 matching bases. Germline V gives CDR1 SGHVS, CDR2 FQNEAQ. This CDR3 contains 13 residues. Trimming left V 5 bases short and J 2 bases short, with 9 bases between. The CDR3 DNA reads as TGTGCCAGCAGCCCACAGGGAAACTATGGCTACACCTTC. It translates to CASSPQGNYGYTF.

This rearrangement joins TRBV2 to TRBJ2-1, with D possibly matching TRBD1 (6 bases). The CDR3 loop spans 15 amino acids. Germline loops: CDR1 SNHLY, CDR2 FYNNEI. V was pared by 4 bases and J by 0 bases, with 10 bases between. The CDR3 nucleotides are TGTGCCAGCAGTGGGGGGCGGAGCTCCTACAATGAGCAGTTCTTC. Protein sequence: CASSGGRSSYNEQFF.

The V gene is TRBV12-5, the J gene TRBJ2-7; D possibly corresponds to TRBD1 (6 bases). The germline CDR1 and CDR2 sequences are LGHNT and FRNRAP. V was clipped by 3 bases and J by 0 bases, with 15 bases between them. The CDR3 is 16 amino acids. DNA for the CDR3: TGTGCTAGTGGTTTAGGTTCGTGGGGGCGCTCCTACGAGCAGTACTTC. Its protein is CASGLGSWGRSYEQYF.

V and J are TRBV11-1 and TRBJ2-1; TRBD2 agrees at 11 bases. In germline, CDR1 is SGHAT, CDR2 FQDESV (reference sequence). The CDR3 loop spans 14 amino acids. V shed 7 bases, J shed 10 bases, and the junction held 9 bases outside the gene matches. CDR3 bases: TGTGCCAGCACCCTCACTAGCGGGAGAGGAGAGCAGTTCTTC. Translation gives CASTLTSGRGEQFF. The complete variable domain, with remaining parts taken from reference TRBV11-1 and TRBJ2-1, reads EAEVAQSPRYKITEKSQAVAFWCDPISGHATLYWYRQILGQGPELLVQFQDESVVDDSQLPKDRFSAERLKGVDSTLKIQPAELGDSAMYLCASTLTSGRGEQFFGPGTRLTVL.

CDR3 in amino acids: CASSLGLADEQFF. In DNA, the CDR3 is TGTGCCAGCAGCTTAGGGCTAGCGGATGAGCAGTTCTTC. The chain employs TRBV7-9 and TRBJ2-1; TRBD2 matches 7 bases. With 1 base clipped from V and 8 bases from J, the junction kept 2 bases outside the gene matches. In germline, CDR1 is SEHNR, CDR2 FQNEAQ (reference sequence). The CDR3 is made up of 13 amino acids.

The chain recombines TRBV19 with TRBJ1-5; a weak D match, TRBD1 (5 bases). V was cut by 3 bases and J by 4 bases, with 19 bases left in between. This CDR3 contains 17 residues. Germline V gene lookup returns CDR1 LNHDA and CDR2 SQIVND (reference sequence). The DNA of the CDR3 is TGTGCCAGTAGTATGTGGCAGGGTAGAACCCCAAATCAGCCCCAGCATTTT. Its translation is CASSMWQGRTPNQPQHF.

The chain uses TRBV6-1 and TRBJ2-1; 10 bases are shared with TRBD2. Germline lookup yields CDR1 MNHNS and CDR2 SASEGT. The CDR3 runs to 15 residues. The V and J ends lost 6 bases and 7 bases, in that order; junction bases with no gene match: 9. This CDR3 reads CASRRTSGTVNEQFF. CDR3 bases: TGTGCCAGCAGACGAACTAGCGGGACAGTGAATGAGCAGTTCTTC.

This chain links TRBV6-5 with TRBJ2-1; D call uncertain. V was pared by 6 bases and J by 7 bases, with 10 bases between. CDR3 length: 12 residues. CDR1 is MNHEY, CDR2 SVGAGI, per germline. This CDR3 is CASREERNEQFF. The CDR3 DNA is TGTGCCAGCAGGGAAGAGAGAAATGAGCAGTTCTTC.

The chain combines TRBV5-1 with TRBJ1-1, with a possible D match to TRBD1 (5 bases). The V gene's germline CDR1 is SGHRS and CDR2 YFSETQ. Deletions cut 7 bases from V and 2 bases from J, with 15 bases between. The CDR3 spans 14 residues. CDR3 bases: TGCGCCAGCGCCCGGGGGTCGGGAAACACTGAAGCTTTCTTT. Protein product: CASARGSGNTEAFF.

J is TRBJ2-7 and V is TRBV10-1; 8 bases fit TRBD1. In germline, CDR1 is WNHNN, CDR2 SYGVQD (reference sequence). V dropped 0 bases and J dropped 9; count of bases not matched to a gene: 4. This CDR3 spans 13 amino acids. The CDR3 reads CASSESQGAAQYF. The CDR3 bases are TGCGCCAGCAGTGAGTCCCAGGGGGCCGCGCAGTACTTC.

This chain connects TRBV4-2 to TRBJ2-7; 8 bases are shared with TRBD2. This CDR3 has 17 amino acids. CDR1 is LGHNA, CDR2 YNFKEQ, per germline. With 1 base clipped from V and 0 bases from J, the junction kept 8 bases outside the gene matches. CDR3 in DNA: TGTGCCAGCAGCCAAGGGGTGATAGCGGGGTACTCCTACGAGCAGTACTTC. As protein: CASSQGVIAGYSYEQYF.